This T cell receptor beta chain was identified during a study of cytomegalovirus exposure and HLA in healthy donors. Germline CDR1 SNHLY, CDR2 FYNNEI. V was trimmed by 2 bases and J by 1 base, leaving 8 bases between them. This CDR3 contains 14 residues. The PCR contained 60 Vbeta and 13 Jbeta primers. Sequenced by immunoSEQ multiplex PCR; TCRdb stores in-frame clones only, minus some. The table lists about 79,000 clones, 67% of them singletons, with about 6.9% in the top ten. This clone was counted a few times. Antigen unknown. Study-level results: When analyzed later, a missense DCLRE1C variant was found to be linked to TCR beta V- and J-gene trimming. A later analysis by the authors found several of the most significant clusters apparently linked to common viral pathogens.

This clonotype originated in a woman aged 50 to 65 in good health and CMV-seropositive. The chain is built from TRBV2 and TRBJ1-1; D unresolved. The sequencing input was PBMCs. The CDR3 region is CASSEMRGNTEAFF. The DNA for the CDR3 is TGTGCCAGCAGTGAAATGCGGGGGAACACTGAAGCTTTCTTT.